These 10 T cell receptor beta chains share one sample of origin, sequenced in a study of OX40 agonist ivuxolimab in advanced cancers. TCRdb's table, derived via immunoSEQ multiplex PCR, lists solely in-frame clones and lacks some. Among over 60,000 clones, about four fifths were seen once, and the ten largest hold 2% to 2.5%. Sequencing was performed on CD4+ or CD8+ T cells sorted from blood, taken in a trial of the OX40 agonist ivuxolimab. These receptor sequences come from an adult with an advanced solid tumor such as melanoma, head and neck, liver or kidney cancer.

This clone was observed once. The chain joins TRBV12-5 to TRBJ1-2; D ambiguous. CDR1 is LGHNT and CDR2 is FRNRAP in the germline V gene. The V end lost 1 base, the J end lost 7 bases, and 10 bases lay between the germline ends. The CDR3 sequence is 13 residues long. The CDR3 DNA follows: TGTGCTAGTGGTTTGGCTTTAGGGAGTGGCTACACCTTC. This encodes CASGLALGSGYTF.

The rearrangement links TRBV7-8 to TRBJ2-5; TRBD2 agrees at 15 bases. The CDR3 consists of 18 residues. Trimming at V came to 5 bases and at J to 4 bases, leaving 11 bases not matched to a gene. The germline V gene has CDR1 SGHVS and CDR2 FQNEAQ. CDR3 sequence: CASSPGLAGGPVRETQYF. The CDR3 nucleotides are TGTGCCAGCAGCCCCGGACTAGCGGGAGGGCCTGTTAGAGAGACCCAGTACTTC.

The rearrangement links TRBV11-2 to TRBJ2-5; 7 positions agree with TRBD1. The V gene's germline CDR1 is SGHAT and CDR2 FQNNGV. Losses at the gene ends were 0 bases for V and 4 bases for J; bases not matched to a gene: 2. The CDR3 has 14 residues. In DNA, the CDR3 is TGTGCCAGCAGCTTAGATCCAGGGGGAGAGACCCAGTACTTC. Amino acids: CASSLDPGGETQYF.

Details on this clone: The junction does not match germline at one end; this may be a read error. The chain joins TRBV11-1 to TRBJ2-2; 8 nucleotides line up with TRBD2. CDR1 and CDR2 (germline): SGHAT, FQDESV (reference sequence). The CDR3 covers 15 residues. CDR3 in amino acids: CVSGRHTRNTGELFF. CDR3 bases: TGTGTCAGCGGGAGACACACACGAAACACCGGGGAGCTGTTTTTT.

The CDR3 bases are TGTGCCAGCAGCTTATCCGGGAGGAGCGTCCTGACTTTC. The encoded protein is CASSLSGRSVLTF. The rearrangement uses TRBV11-1 and TRBJ2-6; 7 bases agree with TRBD2. Trimming removed 2 bases from V and 12 bases from J; junction bases left unmatched: 4. CDR3 length equals 13 residues. Germline V gives CDR1 SGHAT, CDR2 FQDESV (reference sequence).

The rearrangement joins TRBV7-2 to TRBJ1-4; 8 positions match TRBD1. Germline loops: CDR1 SGHTA, CDR2 FQGNSA. V trimming: 5 bases; J trimming: 8 bases; junction bases outside the gene matches: 10. The CDR3 runs to 15 residues. The CDR3 coding sequence is TGTGCCAGCAGCCCTCTACCGGGACAGGAAGAAAAACTGTTTTTT. Its protein product is CASSPLPGQEEKLFF.

The chain joins TRBV10-2 to TRBJ1-3; perhaps TRBD1 as D (5 bases). V was shortened by 4 bases and J by 0 bases, with 16 bases between the two germline ends. The CDR3 contains 17 residues. Germline V gene sequence: CDR1 WSHSY, CDR2 SAAADI. The CDR3: CASSARGASSSGNTIYF. The CDR3 DNA is TGCGCCAGCAGTGCTAGGGGAGCCTCCAGCTCTGGAAACACCATATATTTT.

V usage is TRBV11-2 and J usage is TRBJ1-5; tentatively, D is TRBD1 (5 bases). The CDR3 spans 13 residues. V lost 2 bases and J 7 bases, leaving 9 bases between the germline ends. Germline CDR1 and CDR2: SGHAT and FQNNGV. The CDR3 spells CASSLYRGQPQHF. As DNA, the CDR3 is TGTGCCAGCAGCTTATATAGGGGCCAGCCCCAGCATTTT.

The chain carries TRBV7-9 and TRBJ1-2, with TRBD1 identical over 11 bases. Losses at the gene ends were 1 base for V and 8 bases for J; bases not matched to a gene: 6. The length of the CDR3 is 15 residues. The germline V gene has CDR1 SEHNR and CDR2 FQNEAQ (reference sequence). Here the CDR3 reads CASSLVGQGAGGYTF. The CDR3 region has the DNA TGTGCCAGCAGCTTAGTAGGACAGGGGGCTGGAGGCTACACCTTC.

The chain employs TRBV28 and TRBJ1-6; TRBD1 might be the D (5 bases). V gave up 7 bases and J gave up 6 bases, with 22 bases separating them. This CDR3 is 17 amino acids long. Germline V gene data show CDR1 as MDHEN and CDR2 as SYDVKM. The CDR3, as DNA: TGTGCCAGCACCCTCAGAGGGAGGGGTAGAGGTAATTCACCCCTCCACTTT. Protein sequence: CASTLRGRGRGNSPLHF.